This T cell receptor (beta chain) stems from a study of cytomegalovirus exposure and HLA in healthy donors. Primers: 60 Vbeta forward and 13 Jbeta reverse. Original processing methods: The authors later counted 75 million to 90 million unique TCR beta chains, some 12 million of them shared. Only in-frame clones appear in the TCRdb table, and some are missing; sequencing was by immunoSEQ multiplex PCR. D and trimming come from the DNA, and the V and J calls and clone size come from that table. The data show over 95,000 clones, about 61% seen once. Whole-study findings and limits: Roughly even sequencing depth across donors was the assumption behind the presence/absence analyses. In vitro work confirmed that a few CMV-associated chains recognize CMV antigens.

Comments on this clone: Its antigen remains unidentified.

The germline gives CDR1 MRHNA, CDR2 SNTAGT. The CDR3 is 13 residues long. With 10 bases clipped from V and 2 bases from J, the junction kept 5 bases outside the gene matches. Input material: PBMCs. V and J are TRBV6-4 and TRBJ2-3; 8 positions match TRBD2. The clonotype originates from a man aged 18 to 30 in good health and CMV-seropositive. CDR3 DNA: TGTGCCACCAGCGGGGGTGACACAGATACGCAGTATTTT. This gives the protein CATSGGDTDTQYF.